One and the same sample provided the 10 T cell receptor beta chains below, sequenced in a study of blood T cell repertoires in COVID-19. Sequenced by immunoSEQ multiplex PCR; TCRdb stores in-frame clones only, minus some. The sample yields roughly 220,000 clones, 65% to 90% seen once. Sequences were obtained from peripheral blood. These receptors all stem from a woman between 40 and 50 years old who had recovered from COVID-19.

The rearrangement uses TRBV7-2 and TRBJ2-1; 10 bases fit TRBD1. The CDR3 extends over 16 amino acids. V lost 1 base, J lost 7 bases, and 7 bases stayed unmatched. Germline V gives CDR1 SGHTA, CDR2 FQGNSA. The DNA for the CDR3 is TGTGCCAGCAGCTTAGGACCGGGACAGGGGTGGAATGAGCAGTTCTTC. Protein product: CASSLGPGQGWNEQFF.

V is TRBV19 and J is TRBJ1-2; D is undetermined. Germline values: CDR1 LNHDA, CDR2 SQIVND (reference sequence). V shed 10 bases and J shed 5 bases, with 14 bases lying between them. This CDR3 has 12 residues. DNA for the CDR3: TGTGCCACCGCAGACAAGTATTATGGCTACACCTTC. Its protein product is CATADKYYGYTF.

The chain links TRBV6-5 to TRBJ2-3, with unresolved D. This CDR3 spans 15 amino acids. The germline CDR1 and CDR2 sequences are MNHEY and SVGAGI. V lost 6 bases and J 0 bases, leaving 13 bases between the germline ends. The CDR3 reads CASSPLLESTDTQYF. The CDR3 DNA reads as TGTGCCAGCAGCCCGTTACTCGAAAGCACAGATACGCAGTATTTT.

V is TRBV7-9 and J is TRBJ1-5; TRBD1 is a possible D gene (5 bases). The CDR3 has 17 amino acids. The germline V gene encodes CDR1 SEHNR and CDR2 FQNEAQ (reference sequence). V dropped 3 bases and J dropped 2 bases, with 17 bases sitting between them. CDR3 in DNA: TGTGCCAGCAGCTTGACTGGGGGGGGTCCGGGCAATCAGCCCCAGCATTTT. It specifies CASSLTGGGPGNQPQHF.

The chain uses TRBV6-6 and TRBJ2-1, with a weak D call TRBD2 (6 bases). The CDR3 length is 15 residues. The V end lost 5 bases, the J end lost 7 bases, and 18 bases lay between the germline ends. Germline V gene sequence: CDR1 MNHNY, CDR2 SVGAGI (reference sequence). CDR3 loop: CASSQRGGAGNEQFF. Here the CDR3 DNA reads TGTGCCAGCAGTCAAAGAGGTGGGGCGGGGAATGAGCAGTTCTTC.

This clone was counted once. This chain joins TRBV28 and TRBJ2-3; TRBD1 matches at 9 bases. The germline V gene encodes CDR1 MDHEN and CDR2 SYDVKM. The junction had 10 bases not matched to a gene; V was cut back by 6 bases and J by 6 bases. CDR3 size: 15 residues. The CDR3 loop reads CASRSLTGGVDTQYF. The CDR3 bases are TGTGCCAGCAGATCACTAACAGGGGGCGTGGATACGCAGTATTTT.

The chain uses TRBV7-9 and TRBJ1-1; maybe TRBD1 (5 bases). This CDR3 region has 14 residues. Germline V lookup: CDR1 SEHNR, CDR2 FQNEAQ (reference sequence). V lost 4 bases to trimming and J lost 6 bases, with 15 bases between them. The CDR3 nucleotides are TGTGCCAGCAGCTACACTCCCCAGACAGCTGAAGCTTTCTTT. Its translation: CASSYTPQTAEAFF.

The CDR3 DNA reads as TGTGCCAGCACAGGGAACTCTGGAAACACCATATATTTT. The encoded protein is CASTGNSGNTIYF. The chain is built from TRBV12-3 or TRBV12-4 and TRBJ1-3; TRBD1 might be the D (5 bases). The ends were cut back, 7 bases at V and 0 bases at J, with 7 bases in the middle. The CDR3 has 13 amino acids.

V usage is TRBV7-2 and J usage is TRBJ1-2; 10 bases map to TRBD1. J gave up 8 bases and V 4 bases, and 7 bases lay outside the gene matches. The CDR3 runs to 14 residues. The V gene's germline CDR1 is SGHTA and CDR2 FQGNSA. The CDR3 bases are TGTGCCAGCAGCTGGACCGGGACAGGGGTCGGCTACACCTTC. Translation gives CASSWTGTGVGYTF.

V and J are TRBV5-1 and TRBJ1-5, with TRBD1 as a possible D gene (5 bases). The CDR3 runs 15 residues. The ends were cut back, 2 bases at V and 5 bases at J, with 14 bases in the middle. Germline values: CDR1 SGHRS, CDR2 YFSETQ. Here the CDR3 reads CASSFTWGVDQPQHF. The CDR3 DNA reads as TGCGCCAGCAGCTTCACTTGGGGGGTCGATCAGCCCCAGCATTTT.